These 14 T cell receptor beta chains share one sample of origin, sequenced in a study of PD-1 blockade in classical Hodgkin lymphoma. Sequencing was performed with immunoSEQ multiplex PCR; in TCRdb, only in-frame clones are kept and a portion is missing. The sample shows some 49,000 clones, roughly 93% of them seen only once. Indicated time point: newly diagnosed, previously untreated cHL patient sample. Input material: peripheral blood mononuclear cells (PBMCs). The receptors derive from a human donor with classical Hodgkin lymphoma.

This clone was observed a handful of times. This chain uses TRBV6-1 with TRBJ2-5; D is possibly TRBD2 (7 bases). This CDR3 comprises 15 residues. V dropped 3 bases and J dropped 4 bases, with 15 bases sitting between them. From germline, CDR1 is MNHNS and CDR2 SASEGT. CDR3 amino acids: CASSDLGLGGETQYF. The CDR3 DNA reads as TGTGCCAGCAGTGACCTTGGACTAGGGGGAGAGACCCAGTACTTC.

This clone has more than one count but fewer than ten. The chain couples TRBV19 to TRBJ1-3, with a weak D call TRBD1 (6 bases). V lost 3 bases and J 2 bases, leaving 14 bases between the germline ends. The length of the CDR3 is 16 residues. Germline assignment: CDR1 LNHDA and CDR2 SQIVND (reference sequence). CDR3 coding DNA: TGTGCCAGTAGTATCAGGGGCAGACCAGCTGGAAACACCATATATTTT. Its protein is CASSIRGRPAGNTIYF.

The chain combines TRBV9 with TRBJ2-7; D gene uncertain. Germline V gene data show CDR1 as SGDLS and CDR2 as YYNGEE. The CDR3 is 14 amino acids. The V gene lost 3 bases and the J gene lost 2 bases, with 12 bases spanning the gap. The CDR3: CASSASTSPYEQYF. The CDR3 bases are TGTGCCAGCAGCGCGTCGACATCCCCCTACGAGCAGTACTTC.

V usage is TRBV19 and J usage is TRBJ1-4, with D perhaps TRBD1 (5 bases). The CDR3 has 15 amino acids. Germline V gives CDR1 LNHDA, CDR2 SQIVND (reference sequence). Trimming removed 2 bases from V and 8 bases from J, with 15 bases in between. As DNA, the CDR3 is TGTGCCAGTAGTATACAGGGTTCGCAGGAGGAAAAACTGTTTTTT. The encoded protein is CASSIQGSQEEKLFF.

The chain links TRBV6-1 to TRBJ2-7; possible D gene TRBD1, 5 bases. Germline V gene data show CDR1 as MNHNS and CDR2 as SASEGT. The V end was cut by 3 bases, the J end by 0 bases, with 12 bases between. This CDR3 is 15 amino acids long. CDR3 in DNA: TGTGCCAGCAGTGAGGCGAGACAGAGCTCCTACGAGCAGTACTTC. It is translated as CASSEARQSSYEQYF.

The chain carries TRBV6-1 and TRBJ1-2; a possible D gene is TRBD1 (5 bases). V was trimmed by 7 bases and J by 1 base, leaving 16 bases between them. The CDR3 extends over 15 amino acids. Germline V gives CDR1 MNHNS, CDR2 SASEGT. CDR3 amino acids: CASILNTGVNYGYTF. In nucleotides, the CDR3 is TGTGCCAGCATTTTAAATACGGGGGTTAACTATGGCTACACCTTC.

The CDR3 DNA is TGTGCCAGCAAGCGCGAGAGCTCCTACAATGAGCAGTTCTTC. It encodes CASKRESSYNEQFF. This chain joins TRBV2 and TRBJ2-1; D not certain. The CDR3 contains 14 residues. Trimming cost V 7 bases and J 0 bases, with 10 bases left between them. CDR1 is SNHLY, CDR2 FYNNEI, per germline.

CDR3 in amino acids: CASSFMNEKLFF. The CDR3 DNA is TGTGCCAGCAGCTTTATGAACGAAAAACTGTTTTTT. The J gene is TRBJ1-4, the V gene TRBV7-9; no firm D call. This CDR3 comprises 12 residues. V shed 3 bases and J shed 8 bases, with 7 bases lying between them. Germline-derived CDR1 and CDR2 are SEHNR and FQNEAQ (reference sequence).

The DNA for the CDR3 is TGTGCCAGCAGCGGGACAGCTCACCCAAACACTGAAGCTTTCTTT. This codes for CASSGTAHPNTEAFF. This chain links TRBV2 with TRBJ1-1, with 7 bases that match TRBD1. CDR3 length: 15 amino acids. Per the germline V gene, CDR1 is SNHLY and CDR2 is FYNNEI. The V gene end was trimmed by 6 bases and the J gene end by 2 bases; junction bases not matched to a gene: 9. The variable domain in full, completed from reference TRBV2 and TRBJ1-1, reads EPEVTQTPSHQVTQMGQEVILRCVPISNHLYFYWYRQILGQKVEFLVSFYNNEISEKSEIFDDQFSVERPDGSNFTLKIRSTKLEDSAMYFCASSGTAHPNTEAFFGQGTRLTVV.

The V gene is TRBV2, the J gene TRBJ2-3; 10 bases are a match to TRBD2. Germline CDR1 is SNHLY and CDR2 is FYNNEI. The CDR3 is made up of 15 amino acids. Unmatched junction bases numbered 3, after V lost 2 bases and J lost 4 bases. This CDR3 reads CASSESGRASDTQYF. CDR3 bases: TGTGCCAGCAGTGAAAGCGGGAGGGCCTCAGATACGCAGTATTTT.

This chain links TRBV27 with TRBJ2-7; 8 bases match TRBD1. Germline assignment: CDR1 MNHEY and CDR2 SMNVEV (reference sequence). The CDR3 totals 15 residues. The V and J ends lost 3 bases and 3 bases, in that order; junction bases with no gene match: 7. CDR3 in DNA: TGTGCCAGCAGTTTGGGGACAGGTCGAATCTACGAGCAGTACTTC. It is translated as CASSLGTGRIYEQYF.

This clone was seen once. The rearrangement links TRBV15 to TRBJ1-4, with 9 positions matching TRBD1. V shed 1 base, J shed 5 bases, and the junction held 5 bases outside the gene matches. The germline CDR1 and CDR2 sequences are LNHNV and YYDKDF (reference sequence). The CDR3 contains 16 residues. CDR3 bases: TGTGCCACCAGCAGAGGGGGGACAGGGAAAAATGAAAAACTGTTTTTT. Its translation: CATSRGGTGKNEKLFF.

The J gene is TRBJ1-4, the V gene TRBV5-5, with D unclear. Germline values: CDR1 SGHKS, CDR2 YYEKEE (reference sequence). V lost 0 bases and J 6 bases, leaving 15 bases between the germline ends. CDR3 size: 16 residues. The CDR3 loop is CASSLVWAPGDEKLFF. Here the CDR3 DNA reads TGTGCCAGCAGCTTGGTGTGGGCCCCCGGCGATGAAAAACTGTTTTTT.

This clone was picked up one time. V usage is TRBV6-1 and J usage is TRBJ1-4; no definite D call. V was shortened by 7 bases and J by 0 bases, with 12 bases between the two germline ends. Germline-derived CDR1 and CDR2 are MNHNS and SASEGT. The CDR3 contains 15 residues. The CDR3 DNA reads as TGTGCCAGCACCGGGGTAACAGCAACTAATGAAAAACTGTTTTTT. This gives the protein CASTGVTATNEKLFF.